The 27 T cell receptor beta chains given below trace back to one sample, sequenced in a study of CD8 T cells in ankylosing spondylitis (dated by TCRdb to about 2017). Study-level results and caveats: Blood from ankylosing spondylitis patients appeared to be characterized by a TCR beta motif composed of about eight highly homologous amino acid variants.

The library relied on 5' RACE. Instrument used: Illumina HiSeq 2500. TCRdb reprocessing: public reads trimmed at Q25 with fastp, clones called with MiXCR, in-frame beta chains kept. Rows with one shared CDR3 protein collapse into an entry with the most common genes and DNA. This sample is represented by 250,000 to 350,000 distinct CDR3 sequences; roughly 8% of them were singletons. Of the sample, roughly 15% falls within the top ten clones. No antigen has been assigned to these receptors. The sequencing sample was made of blood, either unsorted or a sorted T cell fraction (not recorded which). All receptors come from a male donor with ankylosing spondylitis.

This sequence joins TRBV7-2 and TRBJ2-1; TRBD2 might be the D (5 bases). V gave up 1 base and J gave up 9 bases, with 16 bases separating them. This CDR3 has 15 amino acids. CDR1 and CDR2 (germline): SGHTA, FQGNSA. The CDR3, as DNA: TGTGCCAGCAGCTTAGGTTCGAGGGAACAAGGTGAGCAGTTCTTC. Amino acid sequence: CASSLGSREQGEQFF.

This clonotype was detected a few times. The J gene is TRBJ2-3, the V gene TRBV7-3; D possibly corresponds to TRBD2 (6 bases). The germline V gene has CDR1 SGHTA and CDR2 FQGTGA. Between the trimmed V and J ends, which lost 4 bases and 5 bases, there was a span of 10 bases. The CDR3 loop spans 13 amino acids. The CDR3 region is CASSWDWKDTQYF. Here the CDR3 DNA reads TGTGCCAGCAGCTGGGACTGGAAAGATACGCAGTATTTT.

This rearrangement joins TRBV20-1 to TRBJ1-5; no definite D call. CDR1 and CDR2 from the germline V gene are DFQATT and SNEGSKA (reference sequence). The CDR3 length is 13 residues. Deletions cut 1 base from V and 4 bases from J, with 8 bases between. Here the CDR3 reads CSARGQENQPQHF. The CDR3 nucleotides read TGCAGTGCTAGAGGGCAGGAGAATCAGCCCCAGCATTTT.

This clonotype was observed a few times. This may be a read error, as it is one base from a much larger clone. The rearrangement links TRBV20-1 to TRBJ1-5; TRBD1 agrees at 11 bases. Germline lookup yields CDR1 DFQATT and CDR2 SNEGSKA (reference sequence). The CDR3 contains 16 residues. The CDR3 region is CCARATGGTGGQPQHF. Here the CDR3 DNA reads TGCTGTGCTAGAGCCACCGGAGGGACAGGGGGACAGCCCCAGCATTTT.

This sequence joins TRBV5-1 and TRBJ2-7; 11 positions agree with TRBD2. Per germline, CDR1 SGHRS and CDR2 YFSETQ. CDR3 length equals 14 residues. After removal of 3 bases from V and 7 bases from J, the junction contained 6 bases not matched to a gene. The CDR3 DNA sequence: TGCGCCAGCAGCTGGGGACTAGCGGTGCGGGAGCAGTACTTC. This codes for CASSWGLAVREQYF.

This chain joins TRBV29-1 and TRBJ2-1, with D possibly TRBD2 on 7 matching bases. V lost 8 bases to trimming and J lost 5 bases, with 16 bases between them. Germline CDR1 is SQVTM and CDR2 is ANQGSEA. The CDR3 spans 13 residues. In DNA, the CDR3 is TGCAGCCTGCAGACCGGGGGGCACAATGAGCAGTTCTTC. It is translated as CSLQTGGHNEQFF.

This clonotype turned up a few times. The chain combines TRBV5-1 with TRBJ2-7; weak D call: TRBD2 (6 bases). Germline values: CDR1 SGHRS, CDR2 YFSETQ. Deletions cut 4 bases from V and 0 bases from J, with 14 bases between. The CDR3 is made up of 15 amino acids. In nucleotides, the CDR3 is TGCGCCAGCAGCCCAACCCGGGACTCCTCCTACGAGCAGTACTTC. Amino acid sequence: CASSPTRDSSYEQYF.

This clonotype was found many times. This rearrangement joins TRBV10-3 to TRBJ1-1; D is uncertain. Germline loops: CDR1 ENHRY, CDR2 SYGVKD. The CDR3 contains 14 residues. The ends were cut back, 3 bases at V and 0 bases at J, with 8 bases in the middle. Written as DNA, the CDR3 is TGTGCCATCAGTGAACTTCTGGTGAACACTGAAGCTTTCTTT. Translation gives CAISELLVNTEAFF.

This clonotype has just a few counts. The germline gene is not matched at one end of the junction; a read error may be the cause. The chain has TRBV2 and TRBJ2-4; no reliable D call. CDR1 and CDR2 from the germline V gene are SNHLY and FYNNEI. This CDR3 has 11 residues. This CDR3 reads CASSTPWLVFF. In nucleotides, the CDR3 is TGTGCCAGCAGTACTCCTTGGCTGGTGTTCTTC.

The sample holds a few counts of this clonotype. The genes are TRBV7-8 and TRBJ2-3; 9 positions agree with TRBD2. Germline V gene sequence: CDR1 SGHVS, CDR2 FQNEAQ. This CDR3 spans 18 amino acids. With V trimmed by 5 bases and J by 3 bases, 15 bases remained unmatched. The chain's CDR3 is CASSPRLGDSGRTDTQYF. CDR3 coding DNA: TGTGCCAGCAGCCCCCGCCTGGGGGACAGCGGGAGGACAGATACGCAGTATTTT. The variable domain in full, with the rest retrieved from reference TRBV7-8 and TRBJ2-3, is GAGVSQSPRYKVAKRGQDVALRCDPISGHVSLFWYQQALGQGPEFLTYFQNEAQLDKSGLPSDRFFAERPEGSVSTLKIQRTQQEDSAVYLCASSPRLGDSGRTDTQYFGPGTRLTVL.

V usage is TRBV6-1 and J usage is TRBJ2-7; a weak D match, TRBD1 (5 bases). Trimming left V 4 bases short and J 4 bases short, with 11 bases between. Germline CDR1 reads MNHNS; CDR2 reads SASEGT. There are 13 residues in the CDR3. The CDR3 loop is CASSAGFEYEQYF. The CDR3 nucleotides are TGTGCCAGCAGTGCAGGGTTTGAGTACGAGCAGTACTTC.

The chain recombines TRBV6-2 or TRBV6-3 with TRBJ2-2; D unclear. V was clipped by 6 bases and J by 0 bases, with 11 bases between them. The CDR3 spans 15 residues. Germline V gene lookup returns CDR1 MNHEY and CDR2 SVGEGT. CDR3 DNA: TGTGCCAGCAGAAAGGTCGGAGCGAACACCGGGGAGCTGTTTTTT. Its translation is CASRKVGANTGELFF.

This clonotype was seen a handful of times. The chain joins TRBV3-1 to TRBJ1-5, with D possibly matching TRBD1 (6 bases). V lost 0 bases to trimming and J lost 2 bases, with 8 bases between them. The CDR3 sequence is 15 residues long. The germline V gene encodes CDR1 LGHDT and CDR2 YNNKEL (reference sequence). The CDR3 DNA reads TGTGCCAGCAGCCAAGACTGGACAGGCAATCAGCCCCAGCATTTT. This translates into CASSQDWTGNQPQHF.

The V gene is TRBV28, the J gene TRBJ2-1, with TRBD1 identical over 8 bases. Germline CDR1 and CDR2: MDHEN and SYDVKM. Trimming cost V 5 bases and J 6 bases; bases outside gene matches: 6. The CDR3 is 14 amino acids. The chain's CDR3 is CASSPRTGRNEQFF. CDR3 DNA: TGTGCCAGCAGTCCCAGGACAGGGCGCAATGAGCAGTTCTTC.

This clonotype has at least ten counts. The J gene is TRBJ1-2, the V gene TRBV5-1; no reliable D call. The CDR3 covers 13 residues. Trimming removed 1 base at V and 4 bases at J, with 8 bases between. Germline loops: CDR1 SGHRS, CDR2 YFSETQ. CDR3 in DNA: TGCGCCAGCAGCTTGTCTGGCTCCTATGGCTACACCTTC. Protein: CASSLSGSYGYTF.

The rearrangement uses TRBV7-2 and TRBJ1-2; 9 bases agree with TRBD1. Per germline, CDR1 SGHTA and CDR2 FQGNSA. After removal of 5 bases from V and 4 bases from J, the junction contained 5 bases not matched to a gene. The CDR3 length is 14 residues. DNA of the CDR3: TGTGCCAGCAGCGTGGGACAGGGTTTCTATGGCTACACCTTC. Its translation is CASSVGQGFYGYTF.

This clonotype was detected only a few times. The chain couples TRBV7-6 to TRBJ1-2, with TRBD1 matching 7 bases. The CDR3 runs to 15 residues. V lost 0 bases, J lost 5 bases, and 6 bases stayed unmatched. Germline V CDR1 and CDR2: SGHVS, FNYEAQ. The CDR3 nucleotides read TGTGCCAGCAGCTTAGCCCCCGGGACAGCGTATGGCTACACCTTC. Translated, it gives CASSLAPGTAYGYTF.

The sample holds many counts of this clonotype. This sequence joins TRBV20-1 and TRBJ2-3, with 8 bases identical to TRBD1. This CDR3 contains 14 residues. V dropped 2 bases and J dropped 2; count of bases not matched to a gene: 3. The germline V gene encodes CDR1 DFQATT and CDR2 SNEGSKA (reference sequence). The CDR3 loop reads CSARSQGATDTQYF. In DNA form, the CDR3 reads TGCAGTGCTAGATCGCAGGGGGCCACAGATACGCAGTATTTT.

The rearrangement joins TRBV19 to TRBJ2-7; D not certain. V gave up 4 bases and J gave up 3 bases, with 16 bases separating them. In germline, CDR1 is LNHDA, CDR2 SQIVND (reference sequence). The CDR3 loop spans 15 amino acids. CDR3: CASSTLPPRSYEQYF. In nucleotides, the CDR3 is TGTGCCAGTAGTACCCTCCCTCCCAGAAGCTACGAGCAGTACTTC.

This clonotype was picked up many times. This chain links TRBV5-6 with TRBJ1-1; D is undetermined. Trimming left V 4 bases short and J 3 bases short, with 7 bases between. The V gene's germline CDR1 is SGHDT and CDR2 YYEEEE. CDR3 size: 12 residues. CDR3 sequence reads: CASSEQYTEAFF. The CDR3 region has the DNA TGTGCCAGCAGCGAACAGTACACTGAAGCTTTCTTT.

This clonotype was recorded many times. The V gene is TRBV29-1, the J gene TRBJ2-7, with D unclear. The CDR3 contains 12 residues. CDR1 is SQVTM and CDR2 is ANQGSEA in the germline V gene. V dropped 5 bases and J dropped 0 bases, with 8 bases sitting between them. The CDR3 loop reads CSVRLNSYEQYF. The DNA of the CDR3 is TGCAGCGTTCGACTGAACTCCTACGAGCAGTACTTC.

This clonotype was picked up many times. The chain links TRBV5-1 to TRBJ2-2; the match to TRBD1 covers 8 bases. This CDR3 has 14 amino acids. Trimming cost V 5 bases and J 3 bases; bases outside gene matches: 3. Germline CDR1 and CDR2: SGHRS and YFSETQ. This CDR3 is CASRTGEHTGELFF. The CDR3 coding sequence is TGCGCCAGCAGGACAGGGGAACACACCGGGGAGCTGTTTTTT.

This clonotype was picked up a small number of times. The J gene is TRBJ1-2, the V gene TRBV11-2, with D unclear. The length of the CDR3 is 18 residues. Germline V gene lookup returns CDR1 SGHAT and CDR2 FQNNGV. V lost 3 bases, J lost 2 bases, and 22 bases lay in between. The CDR3 protein is CASSFEGRVALANYGYTF. In DNA form, the CDR3 reads TGTGCCAGCAGCTTCGAGGGCCGGGTAGCCCTGGCCAACTATGGCTACACCTTC.

This rearrangement joins TRBV28 to TRBJ2-7; D is possibly TRBD2 (5 bases). V was trimmed by 4 bases and J by 5 bases, leaving 9 bases between them. The CDR3 contains 12 residues. Germline lookup yields CDR1 MDHEN and CDR2 SYDVKM. The CDR3 here is CASSWRVNEQYF. The CDR3 DNA reads as TGTGCCAGCAGTTGGCGGGTAAACGAGCAGTACTTC.

Many counts were recorded for this clonotype. The V and J genes are TRBV5-1 and TRBJ2-1; 8 bases map to TRBD2. Germline V gene lookup returns CDR1 SGHRS and CDR2 YFSETQ. The CDR3 runs to 16 residues. J lost 3 bases, V lost 4 bases, and 9 bases had no gene match. The CDR3 sequence: CASSVASGSDYNEQFF. The DNA of the CDR3 is TGCGCCAGCAGCGTCGCTAGCGGGTCGGACTACAATGAGCAGTTCTTC.

The chain couples TRBV12-3 or TRBV12-4 to TRBJ1-2; weak D call: TRBD1 (5 bases). This CDR3 has 14 amino acids. The V gene lost 3 bases and the J gene lost 4 bases, with 12 bases spanning the gap. CDR3 DNA: TGTGCCAGCAGTTTCTTGGGGCAGGGCTATGGCTACACCTTC. This gives the protein CASSFLGQGYGYTF.

This sequence joins TRBV18 and TRBJ2-1, with a tentative D call TRBD1 (5 bases). V was clipped by 3 bases and J by 4 bases, with 10 bases between them. The germline gives CDR1 KGHSH, CDR2 LQKENI. The CDR3 extends over 14 amino acids. Here the CDR3 DNA reads TGTGCCAGCTCACCTTTCACAGGATACAATGAGCAGTTCTTC. Translated, it gives CASSPFTGYNEQFF.